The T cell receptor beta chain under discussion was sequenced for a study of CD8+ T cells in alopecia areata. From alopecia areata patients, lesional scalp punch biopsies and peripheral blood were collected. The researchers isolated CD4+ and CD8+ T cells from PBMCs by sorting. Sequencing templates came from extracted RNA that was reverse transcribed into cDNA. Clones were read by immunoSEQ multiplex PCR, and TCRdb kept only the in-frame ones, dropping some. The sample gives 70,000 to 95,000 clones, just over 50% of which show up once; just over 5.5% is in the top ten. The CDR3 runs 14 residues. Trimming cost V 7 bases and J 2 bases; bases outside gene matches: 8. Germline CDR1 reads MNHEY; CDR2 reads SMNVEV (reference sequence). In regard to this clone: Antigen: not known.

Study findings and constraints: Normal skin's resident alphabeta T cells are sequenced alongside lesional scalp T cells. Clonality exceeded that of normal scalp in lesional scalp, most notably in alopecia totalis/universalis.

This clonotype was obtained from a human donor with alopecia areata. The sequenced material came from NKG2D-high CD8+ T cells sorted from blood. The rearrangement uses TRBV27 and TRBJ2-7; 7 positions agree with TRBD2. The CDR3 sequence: CASKGGARTYEQYF. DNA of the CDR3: TGTGCCAGCAAGGGAGGGGCTAGGACCTACGAGCAGTACTTC.